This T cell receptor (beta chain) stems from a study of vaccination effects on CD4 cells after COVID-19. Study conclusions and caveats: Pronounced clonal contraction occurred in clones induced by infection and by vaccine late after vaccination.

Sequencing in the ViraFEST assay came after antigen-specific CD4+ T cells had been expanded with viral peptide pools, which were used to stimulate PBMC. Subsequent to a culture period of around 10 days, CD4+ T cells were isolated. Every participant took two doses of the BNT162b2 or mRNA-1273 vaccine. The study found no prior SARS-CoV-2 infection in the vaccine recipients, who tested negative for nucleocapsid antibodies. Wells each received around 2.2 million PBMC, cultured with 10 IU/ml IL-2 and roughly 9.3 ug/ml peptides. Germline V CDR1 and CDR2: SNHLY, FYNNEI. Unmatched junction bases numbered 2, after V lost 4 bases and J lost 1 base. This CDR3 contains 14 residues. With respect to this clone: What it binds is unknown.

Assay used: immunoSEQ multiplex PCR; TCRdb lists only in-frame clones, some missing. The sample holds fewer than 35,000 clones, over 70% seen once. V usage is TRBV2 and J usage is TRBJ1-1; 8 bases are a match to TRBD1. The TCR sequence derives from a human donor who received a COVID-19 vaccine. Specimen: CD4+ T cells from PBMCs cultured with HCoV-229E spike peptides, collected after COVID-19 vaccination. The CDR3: CASSGRGRNTEAFF. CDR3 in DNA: TGTGCCAGCAGTGGCAGGGGGCGGAACACTGAAGCTTTCTTT.